This TCR beta chain stems from a study of T cell responses to AZD1222 COVID-19 vaccine. Study-wide results and caveats: Possibly, clonal diversity was underestimated; donors were largely white British and included more females. Seropositive AZD1222 recipients at baseline numbered only five or six.

Remarks on this clone: Its antigen remains unknown.

Germline values: CDR1 SNHLY, CDR2 FYNNEI. Deletions cut 11 bases from V and 0 bases from J, with 14 bases between. The CDR3 runs 14 residues. Measured with immunoSEQ multiplex PCR; TCRdb has only the in-frame clones, and not every one. The table includes about 67,000 clones, around four fifths detected once. The rearrangement uses TRBV2 and TRBJ1-3; D might be TRBD1 (5 bases). This sequence was found in an adult who received the AZD1222 COVID-19 vaccine. The source material was peripheral blood, sampled 28 days after the second AZD1222 dose. The CDR3 here is CAGGGQLSGNTIYF. The CDR3 nucleotides are TGTGCCGGGGGTGGACAACTCTCTGGAAACACCATATATTTT.